Sequencing of this T cell receptor beta chain was carried out in a study of yellow fever vaccine responses in identical twins. The study, taken as a whole, reports: A vaccine T cell response that seemed partly convergent and partly personalized was reported in twins.

V lost 6 bases, J lost 0 bases, and 12 bases lay in between. CDR3 size: 14 residues. Germline V lookup: CDR1 DFQATT, CDR2 SNEGSKA (reference sequence). TCRdb reprocessed the RT-PCR reads with MiXCR, giving one entry per CDR3 protein. Altogether over 20,000 distinct CDR3 sequences are present, over 75% being singletons, with the ten largest covering around 4.8%. Details on this clonotype: Its cognate antigen is unknown.

This TCR came from a woman aged 18-35 years who received the yellow fever vaccine. This sample comprised T cells from blood (PBMCs), unsorted or a sorted subset (not recorded which), obtained before or after yellow fever vaccination (not recorded which). The rearrangement joins TRBV20-1 to TRBJ2-1; D gene unclear. The DNA for the CDR3 is TGCAGTGCCCCCTTGCATGACTCCTACAATGAGCAGTTCTTC. Amino acids: CSAPLHDSYNEQFF.